This T cell receptor (beta chain) comes out of a study of OX40 agonist ivuxolimab in advanced cancers. Data came from immunoSEQ multiplex PCR; TCRdb stores just in-frame clones and leaves some out. The sample consists of some 79,000 clones, about 90% of them appearing once. With respect to this clone: Its antigen is not identified.

CDR1 is ENHRY, CDR2 SYGVKD, per germline. The germline V and J ends were trimmed by 10 bases and 5 bases, with 17 bases remaining between them. This CDR3 spans 13 amino acids. Whole-study findings and limits: Antigens targeted by the expanded peripheral T cells were not determined.

The sequence derives from an adult with an advanced solid tumor such as melanoma, head and neck, liver or kidney cancer. The V gene is TRBV10-3, the J gene TRBJ1-2; maybe TRBD1 (6 bases). Material: CD4+ or CD8+ T cells sorted from blood, obtained in a trial of the OX40 agonist ivuxolimab. The CDR3 region is CATEKGGSYGYTF. In nucleotides, the CDR3 is TGTGCCACGGAAAAGGGGGGCTCTTATGGCTACACCTTC.